These T cell receptor beta chains were read from a single sample in a study of blood T cell repertoires in COVID-19. Clones were sequenced by immunoSEQ multiplex PCR, and TCRdb holds only the in-frame ones, with some missing. The repertoire holds around 47,000 clones, roughly 80% seen once, with over 40% in the top ten. Sequenced sample: peripheral blood. The receptors here all came from a human donor in a cohort sampled during active COVID-19. Both conserved end residues are part of each CDR3. The D gene is left open where the match is weak. Clone size, where shown, is once, few, many, or a class for clones that have expanded.

J,size,V,D,CDR3,DNA
TRBJ1-3,NA,TRBV10-3,NA,CATNEGSGNTIYF,TGTGCCACCAACGAGGGCTCTGGAAACACCATATATTTT
TRBJ1-6,few,TRBV10-3,TRBD1,CAISERQGIYNSPLHF,TGTGCCATCAGTGAGCGACAGGGGATCTATAATTCACCCCTCCACTTT
TRBJ2-7,NA,TRBV19,NA,CASSMGAWDEQYF,TGTGCCAGTAGTATGGGAGCATGGGACGAGCAGTACTTC
TRBJ1-1,NA,TRBV19,NA,CASSTNGGNTEAFF,TGTGCCAGTAGTACAAATGGAGGGAACACTGAAGCTTTCTTT
TRBJ1-2,NA,TRBV4-2,NA,CASSQDRGGYYGYTF,TGTGCCAGCAGCCAAGATCGGGGGGGTTATTATGGCTACACCTTC
TRBJ2-2,NA,TRBV5-6,TRBD2,CASSAGLAGFTGELFF,TGTGCCAGCAGCGCTGGACTAGCGGGGTTTACCGGGGAGCTGTTTTTT
TRBJ1-5,few,TRBV18,NA,CASSPARGSNQPQHF,TGTGCCAGCTCACCCGCGCGGGGTAGCAATCAGCCCCAGCATTTT
TRBJ1-1,NA,TRBV4-1,NA,CASSQDTGFSFMNTEAFF,TGCGCCAGCAGCCAAGATACAGGGTTCAGTTTCATGAACACTGAAGCTTTCTTT
TRBJ1-6,NA,TRBV2,TRBD1,CASSRRIDRGNSPLHF,TGTGCCAGCAGTCGAAGAATCGACAGGGGGAATTCACCCCTCCACTTT
TRBJ2-1,NA,TRBV9,NA,CASSVSSSSYNEQFF,TGTGCCAGCAGCGTTTCGTCGAGCTCCTACAATGAGCAGTTCTTC
TRBJ1-6,NA,TRBV28,TRBD1,CASSEGQGPNSPLHF,TGTGCCAGCAGTGAAGGACAGGGCCCAAATTCACCCCTCCACTTT
TRBJ2-7,NA,TRBV9,TRBD1,CASSVAPSGQGYEQYF,TGTGCCAGCAGCGTAGCCCCTTCGGGACAGGGCTACGAGCAGTACTTC
TRBJ2-1,NA,TRBV4-3,TRBD1,CASSQGTGDYNEQFF,TGCGCCAGCAGCCAAGGGACAGGGGATTACAATGAGCAGTTCTTC
TRBJ1-2,NA,TRBV24-1,TRBD1,CATSRDREQVWAYGYTF,TGTGCCACCAGCAGGGACAGGGAACAGGTATGGGCCTATGGCTACACCTTC
TRBJ2-5,NA,TRBV3-1/TRBV3-2,TRBD2,CASSLPGLDLGTQYF,TGTGCCAGCAGCCTTCCGGGACTAGATCTAGGGACCCAGTACTTC
TRBJ2-3,once,TRBV6-6,NA,CASTPRTDTQYF,TGTGCCAGCACCCCCCGGACAGATACGCAGTATTTT
TRBJ1-1,NA,TRBV7-9,TRBD1,CASNRDRLNTEAFF,TGTGCCAGCAACAGGGACAGACTTAACACTGAAGCTTTCTTT
TRBJ1-1,NA,TRBV6-6,NA,CASREMNTEAFF,TGTGCCAGCAGGGAGATGAACACTGAAGCTTTCTTT
TRBJ2-5,few,TRBV28,TRBD1,CASRGDRGRGETQYF,TGTGCCAGCAGGGGGGACAGGGGGCGCGGGGAGACCCAGTACTTC
TRBJ1-2,NA,TRBV3-1/TRBV3-2,NA,CASSQDRGGYTF,TGTGCCAGCAGCCAAGACAGGGGTGGCTACACCTTC
TRBJ2-1,NA,TRBV3-1/TRBV3-2,TRBD1,CASSRRDRGSPRGNEQFF,TGTGCCAGCAGCCGCAGGGACAGGGGATCCCCTCGGGGCAATGAGCAGTTCTTC
TRBJ1-2,NA,TRBV9,NA,CASSVGVGAYGYTF,TGTGCCAGCAGCGTAGGGGTGGGGGCGTATGGCTACACCTTC
TRBJ2-3,NA,TRBV5-1,NA,CASSLDGSTDTQYF,TGCGCCAGCAGCTTGGACGGTAGCACAGATACGCAGTATTTT
TRBJ2-5,NA,TRBV12-3/TRBV12-4,TRBD2,CASSVAGGETQYF,TGTGCCAGCAGTGTAGCGGGGGGTGAGACCCAGTACTTC
TRBJ2-1,few,TRBV7-8,NA,CASSLGGNPYNEQFF,TGTGCCAGCAGCTTAGGAGGTAACCCTTACAATGAGCAGTTCTTC
TRBJ1-5,NA,TRBV19,NA,CASSIDFVLLSTRQPQHF,TGTGCCAGTAGTATAGATTTCGTTTTGCTATCCACGAGACAGCCCCAGCATTTT
TRBJ2-5,once,TRBV13,TRBD1,CASSPGQGRETQYF,TGTGCCAGCAGCCCCGGACAGGGCAGGGAGACCCAGTACTTC
TRBJ1-2,NA,TRBV10-1,NA,CASSPGHNYGYTF,TGCGCCAGCAGTCCCGGACACAACTATGGCTACACCTTC
TRBJ2-5,NA,TRBV6-6,TRBD2,CASSPLAGGPSETQYF,TGTGCCAGCAGCCCACTAGCGGGGGGGCCTTCAGAGACCCAGTACTTC
TRBJ1-2,NA,TRBV5-4,NA,CASSLELQGFSHGYTF,TGTGCCAGCAGCTTGGAATTGCAGGGTTTTAGTCATGGCTACACCTTC
TRBJ2-3,NA,TRBV4-2,NA,CASSQDLSTDTQYF,TGTGCCAGCAGCCAAGATCTCAGCACAGATACGCAGTATTTT
TRBJ2-3,NA,TRBV11-3,TRBD1,CASSLSRGDTQYF,TGTGCCAGCAGCTTAAGCAGGGGGGATACGCAGTATTTT
TRBJ1-1,once,TRBV6-5,NA,CASSSDSLMNTEAFF,TGTGCCAGCAGTTCCGACAGCTTGATGAACACTGAAGCTTTCTTT
TRBJ1-4,NA,TRBV2,NA,CASTPRRDEKLFF,TGTGCCAGTACCCCCAGGCGGGATGAAAAACTGTTTTTT